The T cell receptor (beta chain) under discussion was sequenced for a study of cytomegalovirus exposure and HLA in healthy donors. As for the study in general: Sequencing of some 200 million T cells in an earlier analysis found 120 million or so unique TCR beta sequences. In terms of ancestry, the Caucasian-associated cluster contained about 80% of the 300 to 400 genotyped donors. Whole-study results and caveats: Most TCR sequences were seen very rarely across donors, but some public TCRs occurred in many.

V was shortened by 7 bases and J by 14 bases, with 14 bases between the two germline ends. The CDR3 runs 11 residues. The V gene's germline CDR1 is SGHVS and CDR2 FNYEAQ. This clone was seen a few times. Antigen specificity is unknown. Both 60 Vbeta primers and 13 Jbeta primers went into the PCR. Some clones are missing from TCRdb's copy, which holds only in-frame ones; the method was immunoSEQ multiplex PCR. The sample records roughly 6,900 clones, around 53% being singletons. The sample was PBMCs. The receptor was derived from a man younger than 45 in good health and CMV-seropositive. V is TRBV7-6 and J is TRBJ2-2; TRBD1 is a possible D gene (5 bases). CDR3 protein: CASTTLGALFF. The CDR3 DNA follows: TGTGCCAGCACCACTTTAGGGGCTCTGTTTTTT.